The 28 T cell receptor beta chains listed next were all sequenced from one sample in a study of cytotoxic CD8 clonotypes in ibrutinib-treated CLL (dated by TCRdb to the early 2020s). The library was generated by the immunoSEQ multiplex PCR assay. TCRdb obtained this table from immuneACCESS and retained in-frame rearrangements with V and J assigned. These tables miss some clones; where compared with another copy, unresolved V genes account for less than half of the shortfall, and the remainder is unexplained. The sample table shows 300,000 or so clones, and over 55% are seen once. Of the sample, roughly 6% is held by the ten largest clones. The input for sequencing was PBMCs, taken after 36 months of ibrutinib treatment. These receptors all come from a human donor with chronic lymphocytic leukemia.

This clone was counted between two and nine times. The rearrangement uses TRBV14 and TRBJ2-7; no definite D call. Per the germline V gene, CDR1 is SGHDN and CDR2 is FVKESK. V shed 5 bases and J shed 0 bases, with 5 bases lying between them. CDR3 length: 12 residues. CDR3 in amino acids: CASSTSSYEQYF. CDR3 nucleotide sequence: TGTGCCAGCAGCACAAGCTCCTACGAGCAGTACTTC.

The chain links TRBV18 to TRBJ2-2, with D perhaps TRBD2 (6 bases). The V and J ends lost 1 base and 4 bases respectively, with 7 bases between them. The CDR3 is 14 amino acids. Germline V gives CDR1 KGHSH, CDR2 LQKENI. The CDR3 DNA is TGTGCCAGCTCACCACTGGGAGGCACCGGGGAGCTGTTTTTT. Amino acids: CASSPLGGTGELFF.

This clone was counted between two and nine times. The chain employs TRBV7-2 and TRBJ1-3, with D tentatively TRBD1 (5 bases). This CDR3 contains 15 residues. The V end was cut by 7 bases, the J end by 4 bases, with 17 bases between. Per germline, CDR1 SGHTA and CDR2 FQGNSA. Here the CDR3 reads CASTQVSGVGNTIYF. The CDR3 bases are TGTGCCAGCACCCAAGTATCGGGGGTCGGAAACACCATATATTTT.

This clone was seen a handful of times. V and J are TRBV10-3 and TRBJ1-2; tentatively, D is TRBD1 (6 bases). There are 13 residues in the CDR3. Germline assignment: CDR1 ENHRY and CDR2 SYGVKD. V was trimmed by 0 bases and J by 7 bases, leaving 9 bases between them. The CDR3 DNA is TGTGCCATCAGTGAGTCGACAGGTTTTGGCTACACCTTC. Protein: CAISESTGFGYTF.

The rearrangement uses TRBV11-2 and TRBJ2-1, with 9 positions matching TRBD2. The germline gives CDR1 SGHAT, CDR2 FQNNGV. The CDR3 is 16 residues long. V lost 9 bases and J lost 8; bases outside the gene matches: 17. CDR3 loop: CASFGLARGGGHEQFF. CDR3 nucleotide sequence: TGTGCCAGTTTTGGGCTAGCGCGGGGGGGCGGACATGAGCAGTTCTTC.

The V call is TRBV29-1, the J call TRBJ2-7, with 9 bases that match TRBD1. The CDR3 totals 11 residues. The junction had 4 bases not matched to a gene; V was cut back by 7 bases and J by 6 bases. Germline CDR1 SQVTM, CDR2 ANQGSEA. CDR3 amino acids: CSARTGAEQYF. CDR3 nucleotides: TGCAGCGCCAGGACAGGGGCCGAGCAGTACTTC.

J is TRBJ1-5 and V is TRBV19, with D maybe TRBD1 (6 bases). This CDR3 is 16 amino acids long. The V gene lost 7 bases and the J gene lost 4 bases, with 20 bases spanning the gap. The germline V gene encodes CDR1 LNHDA and CDR2 SQIVND (reference sequence). CDR3 protein: CASTMGGLYKNQPQHF. In DNA form, the CDR3 reads TGTGCCAGTACAATGGGGGGCCTCTACAAAAATCAGCCCCAGCATTTT.

The J gene is TRBJ2-6, the V gene TRBV6-6; D remains unclear. In germline, CDR1 is MNHNY, CDR2 SVGAGI (reference sequence). The CDR3 has 13 amino acids. The V end lost 4 bases, the J end lost 1 base, and 2 bases lay between the germline ends. The CDR3 here is CASSSSGANVLTF. CDR3 in DNA: TGTGCCAGCAGTTCTTCTGGGGCCAACGTCCTGACTTTC.

V is TRBV18 and J is TRBJ2-7, with 7 bases that match TRBD1. Germline CDR1 and CDR2: KGHSH and LQKENI. With 5 bases clipped from V and 3 bases from J, the junction kept 4 bases outside the gene matches. This CDR3 is 13 amino acids long. CDR3 DNA: TGTGCCAGCTCAGACAGGGACAGCTACGAGCAGTACTTC. It specifies CASSDRDSYEQYF.

V and J are TRBV29-1 and TRBJ2-7; 11 bases are shared with TRBD2. The CDR3 is made up of 16 amino acids. Unmatched junction bases numbered 11, after V lost 5 bases and J lost 2 bases. The germline V gene has CDR1 SQVTM and CDR2 ANQGSEA. CDR3 nucleotide sequence: TGCAGCGTTCAGGGGGCTAGCGGGGGGCTCACCTACGAGCAGTACTTC. This translates into CSVQGASGGLTYEQYF.

The V call is TRBV19, the J call TRBJ2-3; 8 positions match TRBD1. The CDR3 is made up of 14 amino acids. Germline trimming cut 3 bases from V and 5 bases from J; bases unmatched to any gene: 4. The germline V gene has CDR1 LNHDA and CDR2 SQIVND (reference sequence). CDR3 nucleotide sequence: TGTGCCAGTAGTATGCAGGGGGCCGGAGATACGCAGTATTTT. Residues: CASSMQGAGDTQYF.

The J gene is TRBJ1-2, the V gene TRBV18; D is uncertain. Germline V CDR1 and CDR2: KGHSH, LQKENI. This CDR3 contains 17 residues. With 2 bases removed from V and 4 bases from J, the gap between germline ends came to 20 bases. In DNA, the CDR3 is TGTGCCAGCTCACCAACGATCGGAACTGATCTCGTCTATGGCTACACCTTC. Translating it yields CASSPTIGTDLVYGYTF.

Only a few counts were recorded for this clone. This CDR3 is also generated by other DNA sequences in the sample. The chain carries TRBV20-1 and TRBJ2-1; D gene ambiguous. There are 10 residues in the CDR3. V gave up 4 bases and J gave up 2 bases, with 0 bases separating them. Germline V lookup: CDR1 DFQATT, CDR2 SNEGSKA (reference sequence). CDR3 nucleotides: TGCAGTGCTACCTACAATGAGCAGTTCTTC. It translates to CSATYNEQFF.

The chain joins TRBV9 to TRBJ2-1, with 8 bases lining up with TRBD1. Germline V gene sequence: CDR1 SGDLS, CDR2 YYNGEE. The J segment lost 7 bases and the V segment lost 4 bases, leaving 7 bases of the junction unmatched. CDR3 length: 14 residues. The CDR3 coding sequence is TGTGCCAGCAGCACCAGGACAGGGTTTAATGAGCAGTTCTTC. This gives the protein CASSTRTGFNEQFF.

This clone was found a few times. The chain couples TRBV15 to TRBJ1-2; 10 positions match TRBD1. Germline loops: CDR1 LNHNV, CDR2 YYDKDF (reference sequence). CDR3 size: 17 residues. J gave up 5 bases and V 3 bases, and 12 bases lay outside the gene matches. The chain's CDR3 is CATSSPSTGTGVYGYTF. CDR3 coding DNA: TGTGCCACCAGCAGTCCCTCCACGGGGACAGGGGTGTATGGCTACACCTTC.

This chain links TRBV25-1 with TRBJ1-1, with a tentative D call TRBD1 (5 bases). Germline V CDR1 and CDR2: MGHDK, SYGVNS. The CDR3 is 15 amino acids. Trimming took 4 bases from V and 3 from J, leaving 15 bases between them. CDR3: CASSALQGWHTEAFF. CDR3 nucleotides: TGTGCCAGCAGTGCCCTTCAGGGTTGGCACACTGAAGCTTTCTTT.

In its sample, this clone was seen a few times. This chain joins TRBV29-1 and TRBJ1-2, with a tentative D call TRBD1 (5 bases). In germline, CDR1 is SQVTM, CDR2 ANQGSEA. V shed 4 bases and J shed 5 bases, with 5 bases lying between them. The CDR3 extends over 10 amino acids. The CDR3 DNA follows: TGCAGCGTTGGGGGGTATGGCTACACCTTC. Its protein is CSVGGYGYTF.

This clone came up a few times. The chain uses TRBV20-1 and TRBJ2-7, with a possible D match to TRBD2 (5 bases). This CDR3 has 11 amino acids. The V and J ends lost 6 bases and 3 bases respectively, with 9 bases between them. In germline, CDR1 is DFQATT, CDR2 SNEGSKA (reference sequence). CDR3 nucleotide sequence: TGCAGTGCATCGGGGATCTACGAGCAGTACTTC. It codes for CSASGIYEQYF.

V gene TRBV2 combines with J gene TRBJ1-5; a possible D gene is TRBD1 (5 bases). Germline-derived CDR1 and CDR2 are SNHLY and FYNNEI. The CDR3 sequence is 12 residues long. The ends were cut back, 4 bases at V and 11 bases at J, with 12 bases in the middle. The CDR3 reads CASSGDPRAQHF. DNA of the CDR3: TGTGCCAGCAGTGGGGACCCCCGGGCCCAGCATTTT.

The chain uses TRBV19 and TRBJ2-3; D possibly corresponds to TRBD2 (5 bases). The CDR3 is made up of 16 amino acids. Per the germline V gene, CDR1 is LNHDA and CDR2 is SQIVND (reference sequence). Trimming shortened V by 3 bases and J by 2 bases, and 15 bases separated the two germline ends. CDR3 bases: TGTGCCAGTAGTATGACGAAGGTAGCGCCCACAGATACGCAGTATTTT. Its translation: CASSMTKVAPTDTQYF.

V gene TRBV6-1 combines with J gene TRBJ2-7; D unclear. The length of the CDR3 is 11 residues. The germline V gene has CDR1 MNHNS and CDR2 SASEGT. With 0 bases removed from V and 9 bases from J, the gap between germline ends came to 6 bases. In nucleotides, the CDR3 is TGTGCCAGCAGTGAAGCGCCTGGGCAGTACTTC. Its translation is CASSEAPGQYF.

This clone appeared a few times. The genes are TRBV4-1 and TRBJ1-1; D uncertain. CDR1 and CDR2 from the germline V gene are MGHRA and YSYEKL. CDR3 size: 16 residues. V lost 4 bases and J lost 1, with 16 bases in between. In DNA form, the CDR3 reads TGCGCCAGCAGCCCAGCCATTATAGGCAGGAACACTGAAGCTTTCTTT. Amino acid sequence: CASSPAIIGRNTEAFF.

The gene calls are TRBV4-2 and TRBJ2-1; D possibly matches TRBD1 or TRBD2 (5 bases each). Germline values: CDR1 LGHNA, CDR2 YNFKEQ. This CDR3 is built from 14 residues. Trimming removed 2 bases at V and 4 bases at J, with 9 bases between. The CDR3 spells CASSQQGEYNEQFF. CDR3 in DNA: TGTGCCAGCAGCCAACAGGGAGAATACAATGAGCAGTTCTTC.

The V gene is TRBV28, the J gene TRBJ2-1, with 8 bases identical to TRBD2. J gave up 8 bases and V 5 bases, and 11 bases lay outside the gene matches. Germline loops: CDR1 MDHEN, CDR2 SYDVKM. The CDR3 totals 15 residues. CDR3 loop: CASSDGTSVVDEQFF. The DNA of the CDR3 is TGTGCCAGCAGTGACGGGACTAGTGTGGTTGATGAGCAGTTCTTC.

For the CDR3, the DNA is TGTGCCAGTAGTCCCGTTAGTGGCACAGATACGCAGTATTTT. Amino acid sequence: CASSPVSGTDTQYF. The chain recombines TRBV19 with TRBJ2-3; D remains unclear. Germline assignment: CDR1 LNHDA and CDR2 SQIVND (reference sequence). The CDR3 is 14 amino acids. The germline V and J ends were trimmed by 5 bases and 1 base, with 10 bases remaining between them. The variable domain in full, with the rest retrieved from reference TRBV19 and TRBJ2-3, is DGGITQSPKYLFRKEGQNVTLSCEQNLNHDAMYWYRQDPGQGLRLIYYSQIVNDFQKGDIAEGYSVSREKKESFPLTVTSAQKNPTAFYLCASSPVSGTDTQYFGPGTRLTVL.

The chain has TRBV6-5 and TRBJ2-7; D remains ambiguous. The germline gives CDR1 MNHEY, CDR2 SVGAGI. CDR3 length: 16 residues. V was trimmed by 0 bases and J by 2 bases, leaving 14 bases between them. The chain's CDR3 is CASSYSTIARAYEQYF. The CDR3 coding sequence is TGTGCCAGCAGTTACTCGACGATCGCTAGGGCCTACGAGCAGTACTTC.

The J gene is TRBJ2-1, the V gene TRBV19; D uncertain. The CDR3 sequence is 11 residues long. From germline, CDR1 is LNHDA and CDR2 SQIVND (reference sequence). The V end was cut by 6 bases, the J end by 8 bases, with 8 bases between. CDR3 nucleotides: TGTGCCAGTAGAGGTTACGATGAGCAGTTCTTC. Protein sequence: CASRGYDEQFF. Supplemented by reference TRBV19 and TRBJ2-1, the full variable domain reads DGGITQSPKYLFRKEGQNVTLSCEQNLNHDAMYWYRQDPGQGLRLIYYSQIVNDFQKGDIAEGYSVSREKKESFPLTVTSAQKNPTAFYLCASRGYDEQFFGPGTRLTVL.

This clone has only a few counts. The chain joins TRBV11-1 to TRBJ1-2; D ambiguous. The CDR3 covers 12 residues. Trimming took off 5 bases at V and 3 bases at J, with 7 bases between the two ends. Germline values: CDR1 SGHAT, CDR2 FQDESV (reference sequence). The CDR3 DNA follows: TGTGCCAGCAGCCAAGGATACTATGGCTACACCTTC. Translating it yields CASSQGYYGYTF.